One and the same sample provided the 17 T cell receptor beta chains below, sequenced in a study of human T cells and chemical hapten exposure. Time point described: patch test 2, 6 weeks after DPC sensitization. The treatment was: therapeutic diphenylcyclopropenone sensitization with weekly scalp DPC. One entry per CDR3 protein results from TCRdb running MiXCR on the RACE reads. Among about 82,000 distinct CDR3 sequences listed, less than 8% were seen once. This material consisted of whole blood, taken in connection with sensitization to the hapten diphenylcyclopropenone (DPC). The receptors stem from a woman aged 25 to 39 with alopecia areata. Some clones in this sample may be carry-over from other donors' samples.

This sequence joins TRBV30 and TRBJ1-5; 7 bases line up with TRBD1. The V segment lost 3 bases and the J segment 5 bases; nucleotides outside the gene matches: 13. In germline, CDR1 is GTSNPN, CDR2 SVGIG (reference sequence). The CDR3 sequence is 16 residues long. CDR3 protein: CAWRDSPGQLDQPQHF. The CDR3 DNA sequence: TGTGCCTGGAGGGACTCCCCGGGACAGTTGGATCAGCCCCAGCATTTT.

CDR3 sequence (DNA): TGTGCCAGCAGGAAACGACAGGGAAAAAGCACAGATACGCAGTATTTT. It translates to CASRKRQGKSTDTQYF. The V gene is TRBV11-3, the J gene TRBJ2-3, with 7 bases aligning to TRBD1. Germline V CDR1 and CDR2: SGHNT, YENEEA. The CDR3 is 16 amino acids. Trimming removed 6 bases from V and 0 bases from J; junction bases left unmatched: 9.

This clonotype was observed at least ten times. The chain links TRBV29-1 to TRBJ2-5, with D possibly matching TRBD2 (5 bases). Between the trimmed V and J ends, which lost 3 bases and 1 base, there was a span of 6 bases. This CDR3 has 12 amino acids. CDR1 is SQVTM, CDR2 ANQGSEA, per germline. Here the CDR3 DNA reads TGCAGCGTTGACGCGGGCCAAGAGACCCAGTACTTC. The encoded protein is CSVDAGQETQYF.

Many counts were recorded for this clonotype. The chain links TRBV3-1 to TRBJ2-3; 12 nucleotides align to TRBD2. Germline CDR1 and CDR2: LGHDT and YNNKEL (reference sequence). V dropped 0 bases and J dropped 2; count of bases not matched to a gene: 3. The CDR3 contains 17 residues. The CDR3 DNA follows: TGTGCCAGCAGCCAAGATCGACTAGCGGGGGACACAGATACGCAGTATTTT. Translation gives CASSQDRLAGDTDTQYF.

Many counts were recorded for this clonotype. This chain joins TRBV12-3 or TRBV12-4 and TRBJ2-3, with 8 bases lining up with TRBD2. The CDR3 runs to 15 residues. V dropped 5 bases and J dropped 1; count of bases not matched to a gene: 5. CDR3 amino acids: CASSPLRGGTDTQYF. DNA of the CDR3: TGTGCCAGCAGTCCTCTGCGGGGGGGCACAGATACGCAGTATTTT.

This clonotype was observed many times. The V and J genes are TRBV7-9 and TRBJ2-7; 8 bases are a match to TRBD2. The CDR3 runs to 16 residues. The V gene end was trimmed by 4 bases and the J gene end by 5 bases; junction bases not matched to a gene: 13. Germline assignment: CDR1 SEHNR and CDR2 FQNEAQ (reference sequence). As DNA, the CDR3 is TGTGCCAGCAGCTCGACGGGAGGGGCAAGAAGGCACGAGCAGTACTTC. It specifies CASSSTGGARRHEQYF.

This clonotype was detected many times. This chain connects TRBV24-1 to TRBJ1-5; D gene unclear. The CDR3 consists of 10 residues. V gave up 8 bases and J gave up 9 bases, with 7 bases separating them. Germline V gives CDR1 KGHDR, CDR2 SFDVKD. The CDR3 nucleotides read TGTGCCACCACAAAGAGGCCCCAGCATTTT. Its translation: CATTKRPQHF.

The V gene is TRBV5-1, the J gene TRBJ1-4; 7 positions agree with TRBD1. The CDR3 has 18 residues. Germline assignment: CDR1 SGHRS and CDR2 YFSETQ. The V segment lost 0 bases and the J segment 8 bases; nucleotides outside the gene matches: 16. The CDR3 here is CASSLDSSSGQTSEKLFF. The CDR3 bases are TGCGCCAGCAGCTTGGATTCCTCTTCGGGACAGACTTCAGAAAAACTGTTTTTT.

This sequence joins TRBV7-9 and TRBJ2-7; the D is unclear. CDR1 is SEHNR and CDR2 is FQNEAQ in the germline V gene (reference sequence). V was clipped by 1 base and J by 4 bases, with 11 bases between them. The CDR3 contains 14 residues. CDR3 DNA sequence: TGTGCCAGCAGCTTAGATGCTGAGGAGTACGAGCAGTACTTC. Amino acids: CASSLDAEEYEQYF.

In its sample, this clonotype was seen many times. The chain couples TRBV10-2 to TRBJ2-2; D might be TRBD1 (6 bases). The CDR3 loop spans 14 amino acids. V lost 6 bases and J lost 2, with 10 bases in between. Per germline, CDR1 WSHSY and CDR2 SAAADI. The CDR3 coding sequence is TGCGCCAGCAGGGACAGAACAAACACCGGGGAGCTGTTTTTT. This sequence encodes CASRDRTNTGELFF.

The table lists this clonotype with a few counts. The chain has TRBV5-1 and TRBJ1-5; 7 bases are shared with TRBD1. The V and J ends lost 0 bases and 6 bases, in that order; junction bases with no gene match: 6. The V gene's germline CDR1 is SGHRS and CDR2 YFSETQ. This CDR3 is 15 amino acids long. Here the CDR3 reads CASSLEQGPGQPQHF. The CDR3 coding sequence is TGCGCCAGCAGCTTGGAACAGGGGCCCGGTCAGCCCCAGCATTTT. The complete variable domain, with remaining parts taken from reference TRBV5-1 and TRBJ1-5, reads KAGVTQTPRYLIKTRGQQVTLSCSPISGHRSVSWYQQTPGQGLQFLFEYFSETQRNKGNFPGRFSGRQFSNSRSEMNVSTLELGDSALYLCASSLEQGPGQPQHFGDGTRLSIL.

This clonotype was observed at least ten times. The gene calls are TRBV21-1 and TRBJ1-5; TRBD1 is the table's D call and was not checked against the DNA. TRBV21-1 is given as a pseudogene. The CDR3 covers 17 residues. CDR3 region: CAAYRGRRTYSNQPQHF. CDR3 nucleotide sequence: TGTGCCGCGTACAGGGGGCGGAGGACCTATAGCAATCAGCCCCAGCATTTT.

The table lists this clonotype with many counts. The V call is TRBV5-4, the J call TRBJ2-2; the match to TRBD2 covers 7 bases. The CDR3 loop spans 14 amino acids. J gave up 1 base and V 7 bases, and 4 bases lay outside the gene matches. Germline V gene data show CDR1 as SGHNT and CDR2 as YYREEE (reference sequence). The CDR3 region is CASWRGRNTGELFF. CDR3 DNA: TGTGCCAGCTGGCGCGGGAGGAACACCGGGGAGCTGTTTTTT.

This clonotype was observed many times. CDR3 bases: TGCAGTGCTAAGGGCACAGATACGCAGTATTTT. It yields the protein CSAKGTDTQYF. V and J are TRBV20-1 and TRBJ2-3; D gene uncertain. V shed 4 bases and J shed 1 base, with 3 bases lying between them. Germline CDR1 reads DFQATT; CDR2 reads SNEGSKA (reference sequence). This CDR3 has 11 amino acids.

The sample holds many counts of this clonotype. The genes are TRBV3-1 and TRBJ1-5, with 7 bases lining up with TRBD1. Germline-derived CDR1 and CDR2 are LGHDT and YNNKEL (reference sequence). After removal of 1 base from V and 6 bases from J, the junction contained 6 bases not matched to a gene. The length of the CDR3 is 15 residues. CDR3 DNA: TGTGCCAGCAGCCAAGGAAGCAGGGGGGGTCAGCCCCAGCATTTT. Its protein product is CASSQGSRGGQPQHF.

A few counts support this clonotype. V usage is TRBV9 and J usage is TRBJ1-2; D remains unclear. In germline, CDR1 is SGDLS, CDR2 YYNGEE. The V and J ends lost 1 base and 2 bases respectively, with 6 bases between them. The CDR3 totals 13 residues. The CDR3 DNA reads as TGTGCCAGCAGCGTATCAGTGAACTATGGCTACACCTTC. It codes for CASSVSVNYGYTF.

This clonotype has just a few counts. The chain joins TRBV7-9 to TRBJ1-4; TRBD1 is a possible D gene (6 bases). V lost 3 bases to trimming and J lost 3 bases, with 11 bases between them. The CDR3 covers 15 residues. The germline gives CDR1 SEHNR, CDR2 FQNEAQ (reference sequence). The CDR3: CASSLGGSANEKLFF. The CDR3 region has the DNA TGTGCCAGCAGCTTGGGGGGCTCGGCTAATGAAAAACTGTTTTTT.